These 25 T cell receptor beta chains were sequenced from one sample in a study of CD8 T cells in ankylosing spondylitis. MiXCR was run by TCRdb on the 5' RACE reads, yielding one entry per CDR3 protein. Of just over 350,000 distinct CDR3 sequences in the sample, approximately 22% are singletons; the top ten hold 10% to 15%. Material for sequencing was blood, either unsorted or a sorted T cell fraction (not recorded which). The receptors originated from a male donor with ankylosing spondylitis or in good health (not recorded which).

The chain is built from TRBV10-2 and TRBJ2-3; TRBD2 might be the D (6 bases). CDR3 length equals 15 residues. Germline V gives CDR1 WSHSY, CDR2 SAAADI. V dropped 6 bases and J dropped 2 bases, with 15 bases sitting between them. This chain's CDR3 is CASREGVGDTDTQYF. CDR3 coding DNA: TGCGCCAGCAGGGAGGGCGTCGGGGACACAGATACGCAGTATTTT.

The chain couples TRBV7-9 to TRBJ2-1; tentatively, D is TRBD1 or TRBD2 (5 bases each). The CDR3 has 14 amino acids. Germline loops: CDR1 SEHNR, CDR2 FQNEAQ (reference sequence). Trimming cost V 3 bases and J 9 bases, with 15 bases left between them. The chain's CDR3 is CASSFSVGEREQFF. DNA for the CDR3: TGTGCCAGCAGCTTCTCGGTGGGGGAACGTGAGCAGTTCTTC.

This chain connects TRBV9 to TRBJ2-2, with 9 bases matching TRBD1. CDR3 length equals 16 residues. The germline V gene has CDR1 SGDLS and CDR2 YYNGEE. Trimming took 2 bases from V and 4 from J; bases not matched to a gene: 6. The CDR3 nucleotides read TGTGCCAGCAGCGTGCTACAGGGGGCTAGCACCGGGGAGCTGTTTTTT. Its translation: CASSVLQGASTGELFF.

The rearrangement uses TRBV10-3 and TRBJ2-7; 9 bases are a match to TRBD1. Germline V lookup: CDR1 ENHRY, CDR2 SYGVKD. The V segment lost 7 bases and the J segment 2 bases; nucleotides outside the gene matches: 6. The CDR3 has 14 amino acids. The CDR3 spells CAIKVGTGTYEQYF. DNA for the CDR3: TGTGCCATCAAGGTGGGGACAGGGACCTACGAGCAGTACTTC.

In this sample, this clonotype turned up a few times. The chain joins TRBV30 to TRBJ1-1; 7 bases agree with TRBD1. Per germline, CDR1 GTSNPN and CDR2 SVGIG (reference sequence). The V and J ends lost 0 bases and 1 base, in that order; junction bases with no gene match: 5. This CDR3 comprises 15 residues. The CDR3 spells CAWSVLQGQNTEAFF. The CDR3 region has the DNA TGTGCCTGGAGTGTACTACAGGGGCAGAACACTGAAGCTTTCTTT.

The rearrangement uses TRBV15 and TRBJ2-2; the D is unclear. CDR1 is LNHNV, CDR2 YYDKDF, per germline (reference sequence). The CDR3 contains 17 residues. Trimming cost V 0 bases and J 3 bases, with 14 bases left between them. This CDR3 reads CATSRDFKTSHTGELFF. DNA of the CDR3: TGTGCCACCAGCAGAGATTTTAAGACATCTCACACCGGGGAGCTGTTTTTT.

This clonotype has a count of ten or more. The CDR3: CASSLAPHEQFF. CDR3 coding DNA: TGCGCCAGCAGCCTAGCTCCCCATGAGCAGTTCTTC. J is TRBJ2-1 and V is TRBV5-1; tentative D call: TRBD2 (5 bases). This CDR3 is 12 amino acids long. Trimming removed 4 bases at V and 8 bases at J, with 10 bases between. Per the germline V gene, CDR1 is SGHRS and CDR2 is YFSETQ.

This clonotype occurred a few times. V is TRBV6-1 and J is TRBJ2-7; 7 bases agree with TRBD1. Per germline, CDR1 MNHNS and CDR2 SASEGT. The CDR3 is 15 amino acids. Trimming cost V 6 bases and J 3 bases; bases outside gene matches: 11. The chain's CDR3 is CASSIDRASYYEQYF. The CDR3 DNA reads as TGTGCCAGCAGCATCGACAGGGCGTCCTACTACGAGCAGTACTTC.

The rearrangement joins TRBV6-1 to TRBJ2-1, with a weak D call TRBD1 (6 bases). The CDR3 has 16 amino acids. The germline CDR1 and CDR2 sequences are MNHNS and SASEGT. V was trimmed by 6 bases and J by 3 bases, leaving 18 bases between them. Here the CDR3 reads CASSQRTTGFYNEQFF. Here the CDR3 DNA reads TGTGCCAGCAGCCAGAGGACCACAGGGTTCTACAATGAGCAGTTCTTC.

This clonotype appeared a single time. This sequence joins TRBV12-3 or TRBV12-4 and TRBJ2-2; the D gene is possibly TRBD2 (7 bases). The CDR3 runs to 15 residues. V was trimmed by 8 bases and J by 5 bases, leaving 18 bases between them. The DNA of the CDR3 is TGTGCCAGCTCATCGGGGGGCCCCAGGACCGGGGAGCTGTTTTTT. It encodes CASSSGGPRTGELFF.

V is TRBV29-1 and J is TRBJ2-7; TRBD2 might be the D (7 bases). Germline V gives CDR1 SQVTM, CDR2 ANQGSEA. Trimming left V 7 bases short and J 5 bases short, with 24 bases between. This CDR3 contains 15 residues. The DNA for the CDR3 is TGCAGCGCCCATACCGGGGGGCCGTCGACGGACGAGCAGTACTTC. This codes for CSAHTGGPSTDEQYF.

This clonotype was seen only a few times. The rearrangement joins TRBV27 to TRBJ2-3; D might be TRBD1 (6 bases). The V end lost 5 bases, the J end lost 14 bases, and 17 bases lay between the germline ends. CDR1 and CDR2 (germline): MNHEY, SMNVEV (reference sequence). CDR3 length equals 12 residues. Here the CDR3 reads CASSPMTGRSYF. The CDR3 coding sequence is TGTGCCAGCAGTCCAATGACAGGAAGGTCGTATTTT.

This clonotype was seen a few times. V and J are TRBV29-1 and TRBJ2-7; 7 bases are shared with TRBD1. From germline, CDR1 is SQVTM and CDR2 ANQGSEA. The CDR3 totals 13 residues. V gave up 3 bases and J gave up 2 bases; unmatched junction bases: 4. The CDR3 nucleotides read TGCAGCGTTGAGACAGGGACCACCTACGAGCAGTACTTC. Residues: CSVETGTTYEQYF.

The V gene is TRBV6-1, the J gene TRBJ2-6; D gene unclear. Per germline, CDR1 MNHNS and CDR2 SASEGT. The CDR3 spans 15 residues. V lost 5 bases and J 4 bases, leaving 12 bases between the germline ends. The CDR3 is CASSPILSGANVLTF. In nucleotides, the CDR3 is TGTGCCAGCAGTCCCATACTTTCCGGGGCCAACGTCCTGACTTTC.

Here the CDR3 reads CSARDFAGKNTEAFF. As DNA, the CDR3 is TGCAGTGCTAGAGATTTTGCAGGGAAGAACACTGAAGCTTTCTTT. The rearrangement links TRBV20-1 to TRBJ1-1; TRBD1 might be the D (5 bases). In germline, CDR1 is DFQATT, CDR2 SNEGSKA (reference sequence). The CDR3 consists of 15 residues. Trimming shortened V by 0 bases and J by 1 base, and 12 bases separated the two germline ends.

V gene TRBV5-1 combines with J gene TRBJ2-7; 7 nucleotides align to TRBD1. The CDR3 runs 14 residues. Unmatched junction bases numbered 10, after V lost 6 bases and J lost 4 bases. CDR1 is SGHRS and CDR2 is YFSETQ in the germline V gene. The CDR3 nucleotides read TGCGCCAGCACCGACGGGACAGATTCTTACGAGCAGTACTTC. Protein: CASTDGTDSYEQYF.

This clonotype came up many times. The chain is built from TRBV29-1 and TRBJ2-1; 7 nucleotides match TRBD2. CDR3 length: 14 residues. Germline values: CDR1 SQVTM, CDR2 ANQGSEA. V trimming: 3 bases; J trimming: 8 bases; junction bases outside the gene matches: 10. The CDR3 DNA reads TGCAGCGTTGAGGGGCGGGGGTCGAGGTATGAGCAGTTCTTC. Its protein is CSVEGRGSRYEQFF.

This sequence joins TRBV4-1 and TRBJ2-3; D not resolved. Germline V lookup: CDR1 MGHRA, CDR2 YSYEKL. CDR3 length: 14 amino acids. Trimming cost V 0 bases and J 1 base, with 5 bases left between them. The CDR3 loop reads CASSQEQGTDTQYF. CDR3 coding DNA: TGCGCCAGCAGCCAAGAGCAGGGCACAGATACGCAGTATTTT.

This clonotype was observed a few times. The rearrangement joins TRBV20-1 to TRBJ2-1, with no clear D. The CDR3 is made up of 14 amino acids. V was cut by 0 bases and J by 5 bases, with 11 bases left in between. Germline CDR1 reads DFQATT; CDR2 reads SNEGSKA (reference sequence). The CDR3 bases are TGCAGTGCTAGAGATAGGTCCCGGGACAATGAGCAGTTCTTC. Its translation: CSARDRSRDNEQFF.

This clonotype has a handful of counts. The V gene is TRBV28, the J gene TRBJ2-5; the D is unclear. V was trimmed by 5 bases and J by 5 bases, leaving 12 bases between them. Germline V lookup: CDR1 MDHEN, CDR2 SYDVKM. This CDR3 comprises 13 residues. The CDR3: CASSPPFTETQYF. The CDR3 bases are TGTGCCAGCAGTCCACCATTCACGGAGACCCAGTACTTC.

This clonotype was picked up many times. One end of the junction varies from germline; a read error may be responsible. J is TRBJ2-7 and V is TRBV12-3 or TRBV12-4; 8 nucleotides line up with TRBD1. The CDR3 contains 12 residues. The CDR3 nucleotides read TGTGCCAGCAGTTTTACGACAGGGGTCATACTCTTC. Translating gives CASSFTTGVILF.

This chain links TRBV20-1 with TRBJ1-1, with unresolved D. Trimming removed 0 bases at V and 3 bases at J, with 8 bases between. Germline V gives CDR1 DFQATT, CDR2 SNEGSKA (reference sequence). CDR3 length equals 13 residues. CDR3 nucleotides: TGCAGTGCTAGAGATCGGGCCCACACTGAAGCTTTCTTT. This translates into CSARDRAHTEAFF.

This clonotype was observed a few times. The chain links TRBV9 to TRBJ2-7; D remains unclear. Germline CDR1 is SGDLS and CDR2 is YYNGEE. The length of the CDR3 is 14 residues. The V gene lost 3 bases and the J gene lost 4 bases, with 14 bases spanning the gap. For the CDR3, the DNA is TGTGCCAGCAGCGACCGACCTGAGCAGTACGAGCAGTACTTC. Translated: CASSDRPEQYEQYF.

This clonotype appeared a few times. This chain links TRBV5-1 with TRBJ2-7, with D possibly being TRBD1 (5 bases). This CDR3 is built from 14 residues. Trimming cost V 3 bases and J 3 bases, with 13 bases left between them. Germline CDR1 SGHRS, CDR2 YFSETQ. CDR3 loop: CASSSEDTVYEQYF. The CDR3 DNA reads TGCGCCAGCAGCTCTGAGGACACTGTCTACGAGCAGTACTTC.

This clonotype was counted a few times. The CDR3 region has the DNA TGTGCCAGTGGAGCGAATACGCAGTATTTT. Its translation: CASGANTQYF. The chain is built from TRBV12-3 or TRBV12-4 and TRBJ2-3, with D hard to call. CDR3 length equals 10 residues. With 9 bases removed from V and 7 bases from J, the gap between germline ends came to 8 bases.